This entry features one T cell receptor beta chain sequence. The source of the sample is a study of OX40 agonist ivuxolimab in advanced cancers. The CDR3 spans 13 residues. Germline V CDR1 and CDR2: LNHDA, SQIVND (reference sequence). V was clipped by 3 bases and J by 3 bases, with 9 bases between them. Data came from immunoSEQ multiplex PCR; TCRdb stores just in-frame clones and leaves some out. The data hold 9,000 to 13,000 clones, with roughly 80% observed a single time. The chain carries TRBV19 and TRBJ2-7; no clear D. Material: CD4+ or CD8+ T cells sorted from blood, obtained in a trial of the OX40 agonist ivuxolimab. The sequence was collected from an adult with an advanced solid tumor such as melanoma, head and neck, liver or kidney cancer. The CDR3 DNA reads as TGTGCCAGTAGTATCTCAGGAAACTACGAGCAGTACTTC. Amino acids: CASSISGNYEQYF.